This T cell receptor (beta chain) was captured by sequencing in a study of T cells in Graves' hyperthyroidism and ophthalmopathy. Study results and limitations: Before onset, ophthalmopathy was predicted by the model a median around 6.2 months earlier. Expanded thyroid clonotypes (above 0.001) were mostly also found in blood.

This clonotype occurred once. Antigen specificity is unknown. A single base separates this from a much larger clone, so it may be a read error. The CDR3 extends over 18 amino acids. The V gene lost 3 bases and the J gene lost 0 bases, with 20 bases spanning the gap. Germline loops: CDR1 LNHNV, CDR2 YYDKDF (reference sequence). Hyperthyroidism was newly diagnosed in patients aged 18 to 65 (duration under 2 months). Used for diagnoses were clinical symptoms, serum thyroxine and TRAb, thyroid ultrasound and orbital computed tomography. The investigators amplified TCR beta CDR3 regions from RNA transcripts. HTBI primers were employed in a first-round RT-PCR of the TCR CDR3. MiXCR was run by TCRdb on the multiplex PCR reads, yielding one entry per CDR3 protein. The data hold under 300,000 distinct CDR3 sequences, with roughly an eighth observed a single time.

The chain carries TRBV15 and TRBJ1-2; D gene ambiguous. The source is a woman aged 40-49 years with Graves' hyperthyroidism. The material sequenced was blood. The DNA of the CDR3 is TGTGCCACCAGCAGCCCCGACGAGTTGGCCGGCTCTAACTATGGCTACACCTTC. Translated, it gives CATSSPDELAGSNYGYTF. Filled out from reference TRBV15 and TRBJ1-2, the complete variable domain reads DAMVIQNPRYQVTQFGKPVTLSCSQTLNHNVMYWYQQKSSQAPKLLFHYYDKDFNNEADTPDNFQSRRPNTSFCFLDIRSPGLGDTAMYLCATSSPDELAGSNYGYTFGSGTRLTVV.